This T cell receptor beta chain emerged from a study of CD8+CD57+ T cells in acquired aplastic anemia. As for the study in general: When averaged, DNA from sorted CD4+ and CD8+ cells came to 2.5 to 3.5 ug.

General study findings and limits: Fewer than 35 sequences, all CD8+ CDR3, were shared between patients and controls.

Germline CDR1 is SGHDN and CDR2 is FVKESK. This CDR3 is built from 16 residues. V was pared by 4 bases and J by 7 bases, with 10 bases of the junction left unmatched. Investigators profiled TCR beta VDJ and CDR3 from genomic DNA template. In TCRdb, the reads were re-called with MiXCR into one record per CDR3 protein. This table has just over 450,000 distinct CDR3 sequences, roughly a third appearing once. This clonotype has only a few counts. The target antigen is unknown. An expansion of CD8+CD57+ cells by flow cytometry had been shown in patients chosen for sequencing. Each patient carried a diagnosis of severe acquired aplastic anemia. Prior therapy had not been administered to any patient at the time of blood sampling.

This chain links TRBV14 with TRBJ1-6; 7 nucleotides line up with TRBD1. Source material: sorted CD4+, CD8+, or CD8+CD57+ T cells (not recorded which) from PBMCs. The clonotype comes from a human donor with aplastic anemia. CDR3 sequence reads: CASSPQKGTDNSPLHF. CDR3 nucleotides: TGTGCCAGCAGCCCTCAAAAGGGGACAGACAATTCACCCCTCCACTTT.